This TCR beta chain comes out of a study of blood T cell repertoires in COVID-19. Overall study: COVID-19 samples from acute and convalescent phases originated in the United States, Italy and Spain. The analysed material was cDNA or gDNA that came from T cells, B-cell-depleted T cells, or PBMCs.

Original data processing: Reference gene primer amplification gave estimated nucleated cell counts. Measured with immunoSEQ multiplex PCR; TCRdb has only the in-frame clones, and not every one. That table is the source of V, J and clone size, and D and trimming were worked out from the DNA. The sample consists of fewer than 60,000 clones, around three quarters of them appearing once. Germline V gene sequence: CDR1 MGHRA, CDR2 YSYEKL. The CDR3 consists of 16 residues. V dropped 1 base and J dropped 8 bases, with 20 bases sitting between them. Sequenced input: peripheral blood. The clonotype was recovered from a man aged 65-85 years with acute or convalescent COVID-19. This rearrangement joins TRBV4-1 to TRBJ1-2; possibly TRBD1 for D (6 bases). The CDR3 region is CASSQGHGPQGQGYTF. In DNA, the CDR3 is TGCGCCAGCAGCCAAGGACACGGCCCGCAGGGGCAAGGCTACACCTTC.